These 19 T cell receptor beta chains were all obtained from the same sample, sequenced in a study of cytomegalovirus exposure and HLA in healthy donors (dated 2017 in TCRdb). Library construction relied on the immunoSEQ multiplex PCR assay. A mixture of 60 forward primers for TCR Vbeta segments and 13 reverse primers for TCR Jbeta segments was used in the multiplex PCR. Sourced from immuneACCESS, this table was stored by TCRdb with only in-frame sequences that have V and J called. A share of the clones is absent; for the studies checked, an unresolved V gene accounts for under half, and the remainder has no known explanation. The sample has roughly 60,000 clones on record, just under 75% of them singletons. The ten largest clonotypes hold under 7% of the sample. Sample: PBMCs. The receptors originated from a woman in her 30s in good health and CMV-seronegative.

This rearrangement joins TRBV5-4 to TRBJ2-2, with a weak D call TRBD2 (5 bases). Trimming took 2 bases from V and 1 from J, leaving 9 bases between them. Germline V gives CDR1 SGHNT, CDR2 YYREEE (reference sequence). This CDR3 contains 15 residues. The DNA for the CDR3 is TGTGCCAGCAGCTTAGGACTCCTGAACACCGGGGAGCTGTTTTTT. Protein product: CASSLGLLNTGELFF.

This clone was observed a single time. The chain recombines TRBV29-1 with TRBJ2-2; D is unresolved. Germline V CDR1 and CDR2: SQVTM, ANQGSEA. The CDR3 is 13 amino acids. The V end lost 3 bases, the J end lost 4 bases, and 9 bases lay between the germline ends. CDR3 coding DNA: TGCAGCGTTGACGGTTCGGGCACCGGGGAGCTGTTTTTT. This codes for CSVDGSGTGELFF.

This chain links TRBV6-1 with TRBJ1-4; TRBD1 agrees at 12 bases. The CDR3 totals 15 residues. The germline gives CDR1 MNHNS, CDR2 SASEGT. Trimming cost V 4 bases and J 8 bases; bases outside gene matches: 5. The CDR3 DNA sequence: TGTGCCAGCAGTGCTGGGACAGGGGGCAAGGAAAAACTGTTTTTT. Amino acids: CASSAGTGGKEKLFF.

The V and J genes are TRBV11-2 and TRBJ2-5; TRBD2 agrees at 7 bases. CDR3 size: 15 residues. With V trimmed by 2 bases and J by 3 bases, 6 bases remained unmatched. CDR1 is SGHAT and CDR2 is FQNNGV in the germline V gene. CDR3 sequence (DNA): TGTGCCAGCAGCTTAATACCTAGCGGCGAAGAGACCCAGTACTTC. It encodes CASSLIPSGEETQYF.

The chain recombines TRBV29-1 with TRBJ1-1, with D maybe TRBD1 (6 bases). V lost 3 bases and J 2 bases, leaving 10 bases between the germline ends. Germline V gene sequence: CDR1 SQVTM, CDR2 ANQGSEA. The CDR3 loop spans 13 amino acids. In nucleotides, the CDR3 is TGCAGCGTTGAGGGGGCTTACAACACTGAAGCTTTCTTT. Its translation: CSVEGAYNTEAFF.

This chain links TRBV7-2 with TRBJ2-1, with TRBD2 as a possible D gene (6 bases). V was cut by 7 bases and J by 7 bases, with 17 bases left in between. The CDR3 is 14 amino acids. The germline V gene has CDR1 SGHTA and CDR2 FQGNSA. CDR3 in amino acids: CASTNTGGMNEQFF. CDR3 nucleotides: TGTGCCAGCACCAATACTGGCGGGATGAATGAGCAGTTCTTC.

The J gene is TRBJ2-7, the V gene TRBV7-9; perhaps TRBD1 as D (6 bases). Germline loops: CDR1 SEHNR, CDR2 FQNEAQ (reference sequence). This CDR3 spans 12 amino acids. DNA for the CDR3: TGTTCCAGCAGCAACCGGGACAATCAGCAGTACGTC. It is translated as CSSSNRDNQQYV.

The V and J genes are TRBV28 and TRBJ2-7; D is perhaps TRBD2 (6 bases). CDR3 length: 14 amino acids. The germline V gene has CDR1 MDHEN and CDR2 SYDVKM. Trimming took 5 bases from V and 0 from J, leaving 11 bases between them. In DNA form, the CDR3 reads TGTGCCAGCAGTCGGGACTTTAGCTCCTACGAGCAGTACTTC. Protein product: CASSRDFSSYEQYF.

This clone has only one observation. This chain connects TRBV5-1 to TRBJ2-1; tentative D call: TRBD2 (5 bases). This CDR3 is built from 15 residues. Between the trimmed V and J ends, which lost 1 base and 5 bases, there was a span of 13 bases. CDR1 and CDR2 from the germline V gene are SGHRS and YFSETQ. The CDR3 coding sequence is TGCGCCAGCAGCTTGCTAGCCCAATCTCACAATGAGCAGTTCTTC. Protein sequence: CASSLLAQSHNEQFF.

The genes are TRBV4-3 and TRBJ2-1; tentatively, D is TRBD1 (5 bases). The CDR3 spans 16 residues. Germline V gene lookup returns CDR1 LGHNA and CDR2 YSLEER. V dropped 0 bases and J dropped 8 bases, with 17 bases sitting between them. The CDR3 coding sequence is TGCGCCAGCAGCCAAGAAGACAGTCCCCGGGTCGATGAGCAGTTCTTC. Amino acids: CASSQEDSPRVDEQFF.

This clone was seen a handful of times. This chain uses TRBV6-5 with TRBJ1-2, with TRBD1 identical over 7 bases. Germline V gene data show CDR1 as MNHEY and CDR2 as SVGAGI. V lost 11 bases and J lost 8; bases outside the gene matches: 17. The CDR3 sequence is 14 residues long. CDR3 loop: CASTVQGGSGGYTF. In nucleotides, the CDR3 is TGTGCCTCCACAGTGCAGGGGGGCAGCGGAGGCTACACCTTC.

The rearrangement joins TRBV7-2 to TRBJ2-7; 9 nucleotides line up with TRBD1. With 8 bases clipped from V and 3 bases from J, the junction kept 5 bases outside the gene matches. The V gene's germline CDR1 is SGHTA and CDR2 FQGNSA. The CDR3 is made up of 13 amino acids. CDR3 region: CASGRDRDYEQYF. In DNA, the CDR3 is TGTGCCAGCGGCCGGGACAGGGACTACGAGCAGTACTTC.

This clone showed up just a few times. The chain couples TRBV5-6 to TRBJ1-1; D gene unclear. Germline lookup yields CDR1 SGHDT and CDR2 YYEEEE. The CDR3 is 12 residues long. V was clipped by 2 bases and J by 6 bases, with 8 bases between them. The CDR3 DNA is TGTGCCAGCAGCTTTAGCCGTTCTGAAGCTTTCTTT. It specifies CASSFSRSEAFF.

This sequence joins TRBV25-1 and TRBJ2-7; 9 nucleotides agree with TRBD1. Trimming cost V 4 bases and J 2 bases; bases outside gene matches: 12. CDR3 length: 17 residues. The germline CDR1 and CDR2 sequences are MGHDK and SYGVNS. The CDR3 coding sequence is TGTGCCAGCAGTGCGACCTCCGGGACAGGGTTAACCTACGAGCAGTACTTC. It is translated as CASSATSGTGLTYEQYF.

The gene calls are TRBV9 and TRBJ2-3, with TRBD2 matching 12 bases. Germline CDR1 reads SGDLS; CDR2 reads YYNGEE. The CDR3 totals 19 residues. The V segment lost 0 bases and the J segment 6 bases; nucleotides outside the gene matches: 14. CDR3 in DNA: TGTGCCAGCAGCGTAGATTCTAGCGGGAGGGCCCTCAGAGATGATACGCAGTATTTT. Protein: CASSVDSSGRALRDDTQYF.

This chain links TRBV11-3 with TRBJ2-7, with 7 bases matching TRBD1. Germline assignment: CDR1 SGHNT and CDR2 YENEEA. The junction had 3 bases not matched to a gene; V was cut back by 4 bases and J by 0 bases. The length of the CDR3 is 14 residues. CDR3 DNA sequence: TGTGCCAGCAGCTCGGCAGGGGGCTCCTACGAGCAGTACGTC. Translated: CASSSAGGSYEQYV.

This chain links TRBV11-2 with TRBJ2-3; 7 nucleotides agree with TRBD2. This CDR3 comprises 17 residues. The ends lost 1 base at V and 2 bases at J; junction bases unmatched: 9. Germline CDR1 reads SGHAT; CDR2 reads FQNNGV. CDR3 bases: TGTGCCAGCAGCTTAGTTCCAGTGGGAGGGCCCACAGATACGCAGTATTTT. Its protein product is CASSLVPVGGPTDTQYF.

The chain uses TRBV2 and TRBJ1-5; TRBD1 might be the D (5 bases). Germline V gives CDR1 SNHLY, CDR2 FYNNEI. CDR3 length equals 13 residues. V was clipped by 7 bases and J by 8 bases, with 15 bases between them. The CDR3 DNA sequence: TGTGCCAGCACCTTGACCCTCAGGGAGCCCCAGCATTTT. It is translated as CASTLTLREPQHF.

The genes are TRBV7-8 and TRBJ2-5; weak D call: TRBD1 (6 bases). The J call is doubtful: the DNA matches TRBJ2-7 better. The CDR3 spans 14 residues. Per germline, CDR1 SGHVS and CDR2 FQNEAQ. In nucleotides, the CDR3 is TGTGCCAGCAGCTTACCCGGGACACTCTACGAGCAGTACTTC. It translates to CASSLPGTLYEQYF.